The 27 T cell receptor beta chains reported below all come from one sample, sequenced in a study of T cells after posttransplantation cyclophosphamide. TCRdb keeps only in-frame clones here, not all; method: immunoSEQ multiplex PCR. Listed for the sample are tens of thousands of clones, none seen a single time. Sample: PBMCs. The receptors here all came from a woman aged 55-69 years in good health, CMV-negative, and a related stem cell transplant donor.

This clone was picked up many times. This chain joins TRBV28 and TRBJ2-7; 7 bases are shared with TRBD2. CDR1 MDHEN and CDR2 SYDVKM come from the germline V gene. This CDR3 comprises 15 residues. Trimming cost V 6 bases and J 3 bases; bases outside gene matches: 11. The CDR3 sequence: CASRRAGWGGYEQYF. The CDR3 nucleotides are TGTGCCAGCAGGCGAGCGGGGTGGGGCGGCTACGAGCAGTACTTC.

This clone was counted many times. This chain links TRBV12-5 with TRBJ2-5; D perhaps matches TRBD2 (5 bases). From germline, CDR1 is LGHNT and CDR2 FRNRAP. The CDR3 runs to 14 residues. V lost 2 bases, J lost 4 bases, and 11 bases lay in between. The CDR3 spells CASGLTTRRETQYF. In nucleotides, the CDR3 is TGTGCTAGTGGTTTGACTACTAGACGAGAGACCCAGTACTTC.

The rearrangement joins TRBV12-3 or TRBV12-4 to TRBJ2-2; 7 bases are shared with TRBD1. After removal of 5 bases from V and 0 bases from J, the junction contained 3 bases not matched to a gene. This CDR3 spans 15 amino acids. CDR3 bases: TGTGCCAGCAGTCCTGGGACAGCGAACACCGGGGAGCTGTTTTTT. Protein sequence: CASSPGTANTGELFF.

Ten or more counts support this clone. The chain carries TRBV19 and TRBJ1-2; the match to TRBD1 covers 9 bases. This CDR3 contains 14 residues. From germline, CDR1 is LNHDA and CDR2 SQIVND (reference sequence). V shed 4 bases and J 6 bases; nucleotides not matched to a gene: 6. The CDR3 DNA is TGTGCCAGTAGTACACCGGGACAGGGTAATGGCTACACCTTC. This sequence encodes CASSTPGQGNGYTF.

This clone was seen repeatedly, ten times or more. The rearrangement uses TRBV6-2 or TRBV6-3 and TRBJ1-1; 11 nucleotides line up with TRBD1. The germline CDR1 and CDR2 sequences are MNHEY and SVGEGT. V dropped 4 bases and J dropped 7; count of bases not matched to a gene: 8. The CDR3 is 15 amino acids. The CDR3 DNA reads as TGTGCCAGCAGTTCTGGACAGGGGGCCCCTTATGAAGCTTTCTTT. Its protein product is CASSSGQGAPYEAFF.

At least ten counts were recorded for this clone. This chain joins TRBV9 and TRBJ2-1; 11 nucleotides align to TRBD2. Germline CDR1 is SGDLS and CDR2 is YYNGEE. This CDR3 region has 16 residues. With 3 bases clipped from V and 8 bases from J, the junction kept 10 bases outside the gene matches. DNA for the CDR3: TGTGCCAGCAGCGCCTTTAGCGGGAGGGCCGGGGATGAGCAGTTCTTC. Amino acid sequence: CASSAFSGRAGDEQFF. Full variable domain (outside the CDR3, taken from reference TRBV9 and TRBJ2-1): DSGVTQTPKHLITATGQRVTLRCSPRSGDLSVYWYQQSLDQGLQFLIQYYNGEERAKGNILERFSAQQFPDLHSELNLSSLELGDSALYFCASSAFSGRAGDEQFFGPGTRLTVL.

This clone was found many times. The CDR3 here is CASSPVQGWDQPQHF. The CDR3 DNA reads TGTGCCAGCTCACCGGTACAGGGGTGGGATCAGCCCCAGCATTTT. The chain is built from TRBV18 and TRBJ1-5; the match to TRBD1 covers 7 bases. The CDR3 contains 15 residues. Trimming at V came to 3 bases and at J to 5 bases, leaving 7 bases not matched to a gene. The germline CDR1 and CDR2 sequences are KGHSH and LQKENI.

The table lists this clone with many counts. This chain links TRBV6-6 with TRBJ1-1; a weak D match, TRBD1 (6 bases). CDR1 is MNHNY, CDR2 SVGAGI, per germline (reference sequence). V lost 7 bases and J 8 bases, leaving 23 bases between the germline ends. The length of the CDR3 is 15 residues. The CDR3 region has the DNA TGTGCCAGCATGGGGGCCCAGGGTGGGCATCGAGAAGCTTTCTTT. This gives the protein CASMGAQGGHREAFF.

This clone occurred many times. This chain connects TRBV4-1 to TRBJ2-3; D remains unclear. V lost 1 base, J lost 2 bases, and 13 bases lay in between. Per the germline V gene, CDR1 is MGHRA and CDR2 is YSYEKL. The CDR3 spans 16 residues. CDR3 sequence (DNA): TGCGCCAGCAGCCAAGGGTTTGGCGGCTCCACAGATACGCAGTATTTT. This codes for CASSQGFGGSTDTQYF.

This clone has only a few counts. V and J are TRBV5-1 and TRBJ2-5, with TRBD1 matching over 9 bases. Germline V gene lookup returns CDR1 SGHRS and CDR2 YFSETQ. This CDR3 has 16 amino acids. Germline trimming cut 0 bases from V and 4 bases from J; bases unmatched to any gene: 7. The CDR3 bases are TGCGCCAGCAGCTTGGGGCGGGGACAGGGTCCAGAGACCCAGTACTTC. This sequence encodes CASSLGRGQGPETQYF.

This clone showed up many times. The chain has TRBV7-2 and TRBJ2-3; D is possibly TRBD1 (6 bases). Germline V gene sequence: CDR1 SGHTA, CDR2 FQGNSA. Trimming took 1 base from V and 6 from J, leaving 14 bases between them. The length of the CDR3 is 15 residues. The CDR3 nucleotides read TGTGCCAGCAGCTTAGTTGGGGGCCGATTGGATACGCAGTATTTT. This codes for CASSLVGGRLDTQYF.

This clone was counted many times. The chain has TRBV15 and TRBJ1-5; no clear D gene. V lost 0 bases, J lost 6 bases, and 6 bases lay in between. The CDR3 is made up of 13 amino acids. Germline V lookup: CDR1 LNHNV, CDR2 YYDKDF (reference sequence). CDR3 nucleotides: TGTGCCACCAGCAGAGATGGCATTCAGCCCCAGCATTTT. It translates to CATSRDGIQPQHF.

This clone has just a few counts. J is TRBJ2-5 and V is TRBV24-1; 11 positions match TRBD2. The J segment lost 2 bases and the V segment lost 5 bases, leaving 0 bases of the junction unmatched. The germline CDR1 and CDR2 sequences are KGHDR and SFDVKD. This CDR3 region has 14 residues. CDR3 loop: CATSGTSGQETQYF. As DNA, the CDR3 is TGTGCCACCAGTGGGACTAGCGGGCAAGAGACCCAGTACTTC.

This clone was detected many times. This chain uses TRBV4-3 with TRBJ2-1; maybe TRBD2 (6 bases). CDR3 length equals 15 residues. V shed 5 bases and J shed 1 base, with 12 bases lying between them. Germline CDR1 is LGHNA and CDR2 is YSLEER. CDR3 loop: CASSLTGTSYNEQFF. The CDR3 nucleotides are TGCGCCAGCAGCTTAACCGGGACTTCCTACAATGAGCAGTTCTTC.

There are many counts of this clone. The genes are TRBV7-2 and TRBJ1-1, with a possible D match to TRBD1 (5 bases). Trimming took off 3 bases at V and 5 bases at J, with 10 bases between the two ends. CDR1 is SGHTA, CDR2 FQGNSA, per germline. The CDR3 is made up of 13 amino acids. The DNA of the CDR3 is TGTGCCAGCAGCTTCAGGGAGAAAACTGAAGCTTTCTTT. Amino acid sequence: CASSFREKTEAFF.

The sample holds many counts of this clone. The chain couples TRBV27 to TRBJ1-4; D remains unclear. Germline V gives CDR1 MNHEY, CDR2 SMNVEV (reference sequence). CDR3 length: 16 residues. V was clipped by 2 bases and J by 0 bases, with 10 bases between them. The CDR3 coding sequence is TGTGCCAGCAGTTTACATCAGGCTGCAACTAATGAAAAACTGTTTTTT. As protein: CASSLHQAATNEKLFF.

This clone was seen at least ten times. The rearrangement joins TRBV24-1 to TRBJ1-1, with unresolved D. The germline CDR1 and CDR2 sequences are KGHDR and SFDVKD. This CDR3 region has 13 residues. V lost 0 bases to trimming and J lost 7 bases, with 8 bases between them. The CDR3 DNA is TGTGCCACCAGTGATTTGTACACCCGTGAAGCTTTCTTT. This gives the protein CATSDLYTREAFF.

This clone was observed many times. This chain uses TRBV7-9 with TRBJ2-2; a weak D match, TRBD2 (5 bases). This CDR3 has 16 amino acids. Germline CDR1 and CDR2: SEHNR and FQNEAQ (reference sequence). Trimming left V 5 bases short and J 4 bases short, with 17 bases between. The CDR3 DNA reads as TGTGCCAGCAGCGCCGAGGGTACTTCGGTCACCGGGGAGCTGTTTTTT. It encodes CASSAEGTSVTGELFF.

In its sample, this clone was seen many times. The J gene is TRBJ2-7, the V gene TRBV6-4; 7 positions agree with TRBD1. Germline trimming cut 2 bases from V and 0 bases from J; bases unmatched to any gene: 10. CDR1 is MRHNA, CDR2 SNTAGT, per germline. This CDR3 has 17 amino acids. The CDR3 reads CASSDPACGDSSYEQYF. The CDR3 DNA follows: TGTGCCAGCAGTGACCCGGCGTGTGGGGACAGCTCCTACGAGCAGTACTTC.

The chain joins TRBV28 to TRBJ2-7; D gene uncertain. CDR1 and CDR2 (germline): MDHEN, SYDVKM. There are 12 residues in the CDR3. Trimming shortened V by 3 bases and J by 3 bases, and 6 bases separated the two germline ends. Here the CDR3 reads CASSFSVYEQYF. For the CDR3, the DNA is TGTGCCAGCAGTTTTTCCGTCTACGAGCAGTACTTC.

This clone appeared many times. The J gene is TRBJ1-2, the V gene TRBV5-6, with D uncertain. The CDR3 length is 15 residues. V gave up 4 bases and J gave up 5 bases, with 18 bases separating them. CDR1 SGHDT and CDR2 YYEEEE come from the germline V gene. As DNA, the CDR3 is TGTGCCAGCAGCCTAAGAGACGGGTTTAAGTATGGCTACACCTTC. This translates into CASSLRDGFKYGYTF.

This clone was seen many times. This sequence joins TRBV15 and TRBJ2-7; TRBD2 agrees at 7 bases. Germline V gives CDR1 LNHNV, CDR2 YYDKDF (reference sequence). CDR3 length: 15 amino acids. The junction had 6 bases not matched to a gene; V was cut back by 0 bases and J by 4 bases. CDR3 sequence reads: CATSRDVLAWYEQYF. DNA of the CDR3: TGTGCCACCAGCAGAGATGTACTAGCGTGGTACGAGCAGTACTTC.

The genes are TRBV5-1 and TRBJ2-6; D ambiguous. V lost 3 bases and J 2 bases, leaving 12 bases between the germline ends. This CDR3 is built from 16 residues. Germline CDR1 is SGHRS and CDR2 is YFSETQ. The CDR3 bases are TGCGCCAGCAGCTCCGAACTCCTCCCTGGGGCCAACGTCCTGACTTTC. This encodes CASSSELLPGANVLTF. The whole variable domain, filled in from reference TRBV5-1 and TRBJ2-6, reads KAGVTQTPRYLIKTRGQQVTLSCSPISGHRSVSWYQQTPGQGLQFLFEYFSETQRNKGNFPGRFSGRQFSNSRSEMNVSTLELGDSALYLCASSSELLPGANVLTFGAGSRLTVL.

This clone was counted between two and nine times. The chain employs TRBV9 and TRBJ2-3; 10 bases align to TRBD2. Trimming cost V 4 bases and J 1 base; bases outside gene matches: 9. The CDR3 runs 17 residues. CDR1 SGDLS and CDR2 YYNGEE come from the germline V gene. As DNA, the CDR3 is TGTGCCAGCAGCCCCCCACTAGGGACTAGCGGCACAGATACGCAGTATTTT. This translates into CASSPPLGTSGTDTQYF.

This clone was picked up many times. The rearrangement uses TRBV19 and TRBJ1-1, with a possible D match to TRBD1 (5 bases). The CDR3 runs to 14 residues. Germline values: CDR1 LNHDA, CDR2 SQIVND (reference sequence). V lost 1 base and J lost 1, with 7 bases in between. The CDR3 nucleotides read TGTGCCAGTAGTATAGGACAGACGAACACTGAAGCTTTCTTT. Protein sequence: CASSIGQTNTEAFF.

The table lists this clone with many counts. J is TRBJ1-5 and V is TRBV19; the match to TRBD1 covers 7 bases. CDR3 length: 15 amino acids. J was trimmed by 6 bases and V by 6 bases; bases with no gene match: 11. Germline values: CDR1 LNHDA, CDR2 SQIVND (reference sequence). The chain's CDR3 is CASSDRQGLSQPQHF. The CDR3 DNA reads TGTGCCAGTAGCGATCGACAGGGTCTGAGTCAGCCCCAGCATTTT.

In this sample, this clone turned up a few times. This rearrangement joins TRBV7-6 to TRBJ2-2; 9 bases are a match to TRBD2. Germline V gives CDR1 SGHVS, CDR2 FNYEAQ. The junction had 10 bases not matched to a gene; V was cut back by 1 base and J by 1 base. The CDR3 is 19 residues long. The CDR3 nucleotides are TGTGCCAGCAGCTTAGTTGGTAGCGGGAGTGTAATGAACACCGGGGAGCTGTTTTTT. Protein: CASSLVGSGSVMNTGELFF.